This T cell receptor (beta chain) was recovered during a study of identical twins. As regards this clonotype: This may be a read error: a much more frequent sequence differs by one nucleotide.

This CDR3 contains 14 residues. The V gene's germline CDR1 is SGHRS and CDR2 YFSETQ. V lost 5 bases and J lost 6, with 15 bases in between. TCRdb processed the 5' RACE reads anew with MiXCR; each CDR3 protein has one entry. The data show 400,000 to 550,000 distinct CDR3 sequences, roughly 26% seen once. These data were also reused for a study on T cells expressing NK-cell markers.

The receptor's source is a woman between 18 and 29 years old in good health. The sequenced sample consisted of CD4+ T cells sorted from blood. The rearrangement links TRBV5-1 to TRBJ2-1; the D gene is possibly TRBD2 (6 bases). The DNA for the CDR3 is TGCGCCAGCAGTCTCATTCCCGGGGGCAATGAGCAGTTCTTC. Amino acids: CASSLIPGGNEQFF.